The rows below give T cell receptor beta chains drawn from one sample of a study of blood T cell repertoires in COVID-19. Assay used: immunoSEQ multiplex PCR; TCRdb lists only in-frame clones, some missing. Of approximately 240,000 clones in the sample, under 90% were seen once. Sequenced material: peripheral blood. The source is an elderly woman with active or convalescent COVID-19. CDR3s include the opening cysteine and the closing phenylalanine or tryptophan. Fields, in order: D gene, CDR3 length, J gene, clone size, V gene, CDR3 DNA, CDR3 protein. D genes are given only for firm matches. Part of the rows lack a size; the others show once, few, many or a class for expanded clones.

>NA|15|TRBJ1-4|NA|TRBV7-9
TGTGCCAGCAGCTTAGGGCTGTCAACTAATGAAAAACTGTTTTTT
CASSLGLSTNEKLFF
>NA|14|TRBJ1-3|NA|TRBV30
TGTGCCTGGAGTCCGGGGACACCAGAAAACACCATATATTTT
CAWSPGTPENTIYF
>NA|13|TRBJ2-7|once|TRBV7-2
TGTGCCAGCAGCTTACGGGGGAACTACGAGCAGTACTTC
CASSLRGNYEQYF
>NA|15|TRBJ2-1|NA|TRBV25-1
TGTGCCAGCAGTCCGCGAGGGCTAAGATACAATGAGCAGTTCTTC
CASSPRGLRYNEQFF
>NA|16|TRBJ1-3|NA|TRBV6-5
TGTGCCAGCAGTTACTCTTCGGGGGGCTTCGGAAACACCATATATTTT
CASSYSSGGFGNTIYF
>NA|12|TRBJ1-5|few|TRBV30
TGTGCCTTTCGACAGGGCAATCAGCCCCAGCATTTT
CAFRQGNQPQHF
>NA|11|TRBJ2-3|NA|TRBV3-1/TRBV3-2
TGTGCCAGCAGCGGCGGGGATACGCAGTATTTT
CASSGGDTQYF
>NA|16|TRBJ1-5|NA|TRBV5-5
TGTGCCAGCAGCTTGGGGGCAGACCCTAGCAATCAGCCCCAGCATTTT
CASSLGADPSNQPQHF
>TRBD2|16|TRBJ2-1|NA|TRBV18
TGTGCCAGCTCACCCCCCGGAGCGGGAGGACAGGATGAGCAGTTCTTC
CASSPPGAGGQDEQFF
>TRBD1|15|TRBJ1-2|once|TRBV9
TGTGCCAGCAGCCAAACAGGGGGCAGTCGCTATGGCTACACCTTC
CASSQTGGSRYGYTF
>NA|12|TRBJ1-1|NA|TRBV11-2
TGTGCCAGCAGCCCCCCCGGTCGGACACCTCATTTT
CASSPPGRTPHF
>TRBD1|15|TRBJ1-2|NA|TRBV5-1
TGCGCCAGCAGCTGGGGACAGGGGGGAGACTATGGCTACACCTTC
CASSWGQGGDYGYTF
>NA|13|TRBJ2-3|once|TRBV18
TGTGCCAGCTCCCCCAGGGCCACAGATACGCAGTATTTT
CASSPRATDTQYF
>NA|14|TRBJ1-6|NA|TRBV3-1/TRBV3-2
TGTGCCAGCAGCCAAGGGAGTGATAATTCACCCCTCCACTTT
CASSQGSDNSPLHF
>NA|16|TRBJ1-1|NA|TRBV2
TGTGCCAGCATCAGGAGGGTCTTATTAGTAAACACTGAAGCTTTCTTT
CASIRRVLLVNTEAFF
>NA|11|TRBJ2-2|NA|TRBV10-3
TGTGCCATACACACCACCGGGGAGCTGTTTTTT
CAIHTTGELFF
>NA|14|TRBJ1-1|NA|TRBV29-1
TGCAGCGTTGAACAAACAGGATTGAACACTGAAGCTTTCTTT
CSVEQTGLNTEAFF
>TRBD1|15|TRBJ2-7|NA|TRBV11-1
TGTGCCAGCAGCTTAGTAGGGACAGGGACATACGAGCAGTACTTC
CASSLVGTGTYEQYF
>TRBD1|15|TRBJ1-2|once|TRBV27
TGTGCCAGCAGTTTAGGGACAGGGGGCGACTATGGCTACACCTTC
CASSLGTGGDYGYTF
>TRBD1|13|TRBJ2-5|once|TRBV5-4
TGTGCCAGCATGGACAGGGTCCAAGAGACCCAGTACTTC
CASMDRVQETQYF
>NA|15|TRBJ2-5|NA|TRBV11-3
TGTGCCAGCAGCTCATCCAACAGGGGAGGAGAGACCCAGTACTTC
CASSSSNRGGETQYF
>TRBD2|15|TRBJ2-7|NA|TRBV20-1
TGCAGTGCTAGTAAGATGAGCGGGGGGGCTCCCGAGCAGTACTTC
CSASKMSGGAPEQYF
>TRBD1|16|TRBJ2-1|NA|TRBV2
TGTGCCAGCAGTCTTCGAAGGACAGGGCTATACAATGAGCAGTTCTTC
CASSLRRTGLYNEQFF
>TRBD1|15|TRBJ1-1|once|TRBV14
TGTGCCAGCAGCGCCGACAGGGGATGGTATACTGAAGCTTTCTTT
CASSADRGWYTEAFF
>NA|11|TRBJ1-1|NA|TRBV20-1
TGCAGTGCTTCAGGGAACACTGAAGCTTTCTTT
CSASGNTEAFF
>NA|14|TRBJ2-7|few|TRBV21-1
TGTGCCAGCAGCAAAGTAGGGACTTTCTACGAGCAGTACTTC
CASSKVGTFYEQYF
>NA|16|TRBJ1-5|once|TRBV6-6
TGTGCCAGCAGTCAGAGGACAGTCGATAGCAATCAGCCCCAGCATTTT
CASSQRTVDSNQPQHF
>NA|16|TRBJ2-7|NA|TRBV5-5
TGTGCCAGCAGCTTGGGTTCAGCGATGCCTTCCTACGAGCAGTACTTC
CASSLGSAMPSYEQYF
>NA|15|TRBJ2-1|NA|TRBV5-1
TGCGCCAGCAGCTTTACCGGTCTAGAGCACAATGAGCAGTTCTTC
CASSFTGLEHNEQFF
>TRBD2|15|TRBJ2-5|NA|TRBV2
TGTGCCAGCTGGTTGGAGCTAGCGGGGAAAGAGACCCAGTACTTC
CASWLELAGKETQYF
>TRBD1|17|TRBJ1-2|NA|TRBV19
TGTGCCAGTAGTCCAGGGGGACAGCCTTCTGGAGGCTATGGCTACACCTTC
CASSPGGQPSGGYGYTF
>NA|15|TRBJ2-1|NA|TRBV19
TGTGCCAGTACCATCAGAGGGGGGGATTACAATGAGCAGTTCTTC
CASTIRGGDYNEQFF
>TRBD1|14|TRBJ2-7|NA|TRBV2
TGTGCCAGCACCGTACAGGGGGCCCCCTACGAGCAGTACTTC
CASTVQGAPYEQYF
>NA|14|TRBJ1-1|NA|TRBV5-1
TGCGCCAGCAGCTTGGATCAGGTGGTCACTGAAGCTTTCTTT
CASSLDQVVTEAFF